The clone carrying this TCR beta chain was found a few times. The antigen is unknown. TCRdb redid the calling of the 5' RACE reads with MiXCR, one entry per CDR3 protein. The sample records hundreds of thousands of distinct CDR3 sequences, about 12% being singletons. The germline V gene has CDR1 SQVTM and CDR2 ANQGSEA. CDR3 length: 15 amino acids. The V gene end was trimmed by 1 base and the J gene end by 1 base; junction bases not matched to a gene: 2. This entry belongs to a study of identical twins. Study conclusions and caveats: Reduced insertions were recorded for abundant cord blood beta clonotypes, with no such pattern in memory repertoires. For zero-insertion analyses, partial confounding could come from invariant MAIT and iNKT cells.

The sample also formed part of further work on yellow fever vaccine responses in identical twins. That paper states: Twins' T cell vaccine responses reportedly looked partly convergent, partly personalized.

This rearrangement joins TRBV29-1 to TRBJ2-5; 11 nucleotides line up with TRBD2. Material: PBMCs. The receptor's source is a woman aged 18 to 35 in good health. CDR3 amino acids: CSVEGLAGTQETQYF. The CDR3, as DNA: TGCAGCGTTGAAGGACTAGCGGGGACCCAAGAGACCCAGTACTTC.